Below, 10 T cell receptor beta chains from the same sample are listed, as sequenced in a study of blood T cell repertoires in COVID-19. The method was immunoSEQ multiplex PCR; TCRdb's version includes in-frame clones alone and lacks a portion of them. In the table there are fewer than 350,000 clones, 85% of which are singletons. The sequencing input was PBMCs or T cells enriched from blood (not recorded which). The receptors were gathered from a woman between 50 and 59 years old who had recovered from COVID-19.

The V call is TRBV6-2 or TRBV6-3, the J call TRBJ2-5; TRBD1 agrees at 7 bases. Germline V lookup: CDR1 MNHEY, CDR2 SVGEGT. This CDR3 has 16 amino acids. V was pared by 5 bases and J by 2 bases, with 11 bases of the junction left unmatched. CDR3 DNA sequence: TGTGCCAGCAGTCCCAGACAGGGAATAGAGCAAGAGACCCAGTACTTC. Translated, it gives CASSPRQGIEQETQYF.

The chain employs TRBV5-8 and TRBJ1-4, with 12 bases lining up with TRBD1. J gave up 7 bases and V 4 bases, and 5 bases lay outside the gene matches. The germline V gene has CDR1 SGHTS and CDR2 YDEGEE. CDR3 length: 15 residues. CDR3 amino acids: CASSSGTGGIEKLFF. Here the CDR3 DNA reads TGTGCCAGCAGCAGCGGGACAGGGGGCATTGAAAAACTGTTTTTT.

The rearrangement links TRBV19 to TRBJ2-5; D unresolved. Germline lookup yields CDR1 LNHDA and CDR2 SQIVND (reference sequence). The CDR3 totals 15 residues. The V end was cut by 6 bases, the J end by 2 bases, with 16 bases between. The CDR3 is CASRAAIQRQETQYF. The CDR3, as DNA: TGTGCCAGTAGGGCCGCTATCCAGCGTCAAGAGACCCAGTACTTC.

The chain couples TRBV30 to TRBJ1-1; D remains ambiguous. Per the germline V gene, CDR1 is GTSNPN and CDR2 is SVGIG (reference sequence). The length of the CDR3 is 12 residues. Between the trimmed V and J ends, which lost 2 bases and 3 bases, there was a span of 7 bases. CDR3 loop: CAWSRDYTEAFF. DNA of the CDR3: TGTGCCTGGAGTCGCGACTACACTGAAGCTTTCTTT.

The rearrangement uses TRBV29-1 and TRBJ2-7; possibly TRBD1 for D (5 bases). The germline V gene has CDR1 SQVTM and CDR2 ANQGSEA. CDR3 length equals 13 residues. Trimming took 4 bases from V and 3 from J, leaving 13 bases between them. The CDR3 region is CSVGSGANYEQYF. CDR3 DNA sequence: TGCAGCGTTGGGAGTGGGGCCAACTACGAGCAGTACTTC.

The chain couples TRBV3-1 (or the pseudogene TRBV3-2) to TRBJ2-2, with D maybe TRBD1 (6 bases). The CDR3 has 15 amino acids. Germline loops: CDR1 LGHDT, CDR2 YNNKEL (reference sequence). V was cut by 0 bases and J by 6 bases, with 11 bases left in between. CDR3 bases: TGTGCCAGCAGCCAAGATTGGGGACAACCCGGGGAGCTGTTTTTT. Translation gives CASSQDWGQPGELFF.

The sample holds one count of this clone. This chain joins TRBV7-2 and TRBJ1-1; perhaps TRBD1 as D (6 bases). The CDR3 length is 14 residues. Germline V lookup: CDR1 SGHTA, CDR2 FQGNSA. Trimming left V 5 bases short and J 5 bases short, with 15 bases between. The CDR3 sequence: CASSLQQGGTEAFF. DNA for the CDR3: TGTGCCAGCAGCCTCCAACAGGGCGGGACTGAAGCTTTCTTT.

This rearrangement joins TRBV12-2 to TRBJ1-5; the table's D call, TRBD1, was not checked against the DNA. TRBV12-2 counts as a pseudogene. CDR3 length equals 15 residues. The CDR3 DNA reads TGTGCAAGTCGCGGAGAGGGCAGGGGGAGACAGCCCCAGCATTTT. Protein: CASRGEGRGRQPQHF.

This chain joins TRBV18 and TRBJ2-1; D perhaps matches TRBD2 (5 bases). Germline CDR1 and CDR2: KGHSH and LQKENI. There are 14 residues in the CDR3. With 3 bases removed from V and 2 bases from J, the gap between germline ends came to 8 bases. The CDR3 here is CASSPQAAYNEQFF. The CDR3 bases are TGTGCCAGCTCACCGCAAGCGGCCTACAATGAGCAGTTCTTC.

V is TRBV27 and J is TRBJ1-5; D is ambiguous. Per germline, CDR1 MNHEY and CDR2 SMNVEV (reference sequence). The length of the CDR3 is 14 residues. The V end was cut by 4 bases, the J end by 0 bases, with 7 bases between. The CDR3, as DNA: TGTGCCAGCAGTTCACAGCTTAGCAATCAGCCCCAGCATTTT. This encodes CASSSQLSNQPQHF.